Described below is a single T cell receptor beta chain sequence and its context. The data stem from a study of sequential checkpoint blockade in melanoma. The overall study: Randomization was 1:1 between first-line nivolumab→ipilimumab and ipilimumab→nivolumab. Each arm's sequence ended with maintenance nivolumab.

Clones were sequenced by immunoSEQ multiplex PCR, and TCRdb holds only the in-frame ones, with some missing. The sample lists 8,900 or so clones; roughly 90% were seen once. The treatment: randomized to nivolumab then ipilimumab (arm A) or the reverse (arm B). None of the patients previously received DNA-damaging chemotherapy. Sorted cells were live CD3+CD8+, lacking CD19 and CD56, from PBMCs. Sequenced here: CD8+ T cells sorted from blood (inferred from file names), sampled from a patient given nivolumab and ipilimumab in sequence. The origin of this receptor is a human donor with melanoma.

The CDR3 DNA sequence: TGTGCCAGCAGAAAGAAGGGAGGGACTGAAGCTTTCTTT. Its protein is CASRKKGGTEAFF. The chain has TRBV27 and TRBJ1-1; D remains unclear. From germline, CDR1 is MNHEY and CDR2 SMNVEV (reference sequence). The CDR3 consists of 13 residues. The V end lost 6 bases, the J end lost 5 bases, and 13 bases lay between the germline ends.